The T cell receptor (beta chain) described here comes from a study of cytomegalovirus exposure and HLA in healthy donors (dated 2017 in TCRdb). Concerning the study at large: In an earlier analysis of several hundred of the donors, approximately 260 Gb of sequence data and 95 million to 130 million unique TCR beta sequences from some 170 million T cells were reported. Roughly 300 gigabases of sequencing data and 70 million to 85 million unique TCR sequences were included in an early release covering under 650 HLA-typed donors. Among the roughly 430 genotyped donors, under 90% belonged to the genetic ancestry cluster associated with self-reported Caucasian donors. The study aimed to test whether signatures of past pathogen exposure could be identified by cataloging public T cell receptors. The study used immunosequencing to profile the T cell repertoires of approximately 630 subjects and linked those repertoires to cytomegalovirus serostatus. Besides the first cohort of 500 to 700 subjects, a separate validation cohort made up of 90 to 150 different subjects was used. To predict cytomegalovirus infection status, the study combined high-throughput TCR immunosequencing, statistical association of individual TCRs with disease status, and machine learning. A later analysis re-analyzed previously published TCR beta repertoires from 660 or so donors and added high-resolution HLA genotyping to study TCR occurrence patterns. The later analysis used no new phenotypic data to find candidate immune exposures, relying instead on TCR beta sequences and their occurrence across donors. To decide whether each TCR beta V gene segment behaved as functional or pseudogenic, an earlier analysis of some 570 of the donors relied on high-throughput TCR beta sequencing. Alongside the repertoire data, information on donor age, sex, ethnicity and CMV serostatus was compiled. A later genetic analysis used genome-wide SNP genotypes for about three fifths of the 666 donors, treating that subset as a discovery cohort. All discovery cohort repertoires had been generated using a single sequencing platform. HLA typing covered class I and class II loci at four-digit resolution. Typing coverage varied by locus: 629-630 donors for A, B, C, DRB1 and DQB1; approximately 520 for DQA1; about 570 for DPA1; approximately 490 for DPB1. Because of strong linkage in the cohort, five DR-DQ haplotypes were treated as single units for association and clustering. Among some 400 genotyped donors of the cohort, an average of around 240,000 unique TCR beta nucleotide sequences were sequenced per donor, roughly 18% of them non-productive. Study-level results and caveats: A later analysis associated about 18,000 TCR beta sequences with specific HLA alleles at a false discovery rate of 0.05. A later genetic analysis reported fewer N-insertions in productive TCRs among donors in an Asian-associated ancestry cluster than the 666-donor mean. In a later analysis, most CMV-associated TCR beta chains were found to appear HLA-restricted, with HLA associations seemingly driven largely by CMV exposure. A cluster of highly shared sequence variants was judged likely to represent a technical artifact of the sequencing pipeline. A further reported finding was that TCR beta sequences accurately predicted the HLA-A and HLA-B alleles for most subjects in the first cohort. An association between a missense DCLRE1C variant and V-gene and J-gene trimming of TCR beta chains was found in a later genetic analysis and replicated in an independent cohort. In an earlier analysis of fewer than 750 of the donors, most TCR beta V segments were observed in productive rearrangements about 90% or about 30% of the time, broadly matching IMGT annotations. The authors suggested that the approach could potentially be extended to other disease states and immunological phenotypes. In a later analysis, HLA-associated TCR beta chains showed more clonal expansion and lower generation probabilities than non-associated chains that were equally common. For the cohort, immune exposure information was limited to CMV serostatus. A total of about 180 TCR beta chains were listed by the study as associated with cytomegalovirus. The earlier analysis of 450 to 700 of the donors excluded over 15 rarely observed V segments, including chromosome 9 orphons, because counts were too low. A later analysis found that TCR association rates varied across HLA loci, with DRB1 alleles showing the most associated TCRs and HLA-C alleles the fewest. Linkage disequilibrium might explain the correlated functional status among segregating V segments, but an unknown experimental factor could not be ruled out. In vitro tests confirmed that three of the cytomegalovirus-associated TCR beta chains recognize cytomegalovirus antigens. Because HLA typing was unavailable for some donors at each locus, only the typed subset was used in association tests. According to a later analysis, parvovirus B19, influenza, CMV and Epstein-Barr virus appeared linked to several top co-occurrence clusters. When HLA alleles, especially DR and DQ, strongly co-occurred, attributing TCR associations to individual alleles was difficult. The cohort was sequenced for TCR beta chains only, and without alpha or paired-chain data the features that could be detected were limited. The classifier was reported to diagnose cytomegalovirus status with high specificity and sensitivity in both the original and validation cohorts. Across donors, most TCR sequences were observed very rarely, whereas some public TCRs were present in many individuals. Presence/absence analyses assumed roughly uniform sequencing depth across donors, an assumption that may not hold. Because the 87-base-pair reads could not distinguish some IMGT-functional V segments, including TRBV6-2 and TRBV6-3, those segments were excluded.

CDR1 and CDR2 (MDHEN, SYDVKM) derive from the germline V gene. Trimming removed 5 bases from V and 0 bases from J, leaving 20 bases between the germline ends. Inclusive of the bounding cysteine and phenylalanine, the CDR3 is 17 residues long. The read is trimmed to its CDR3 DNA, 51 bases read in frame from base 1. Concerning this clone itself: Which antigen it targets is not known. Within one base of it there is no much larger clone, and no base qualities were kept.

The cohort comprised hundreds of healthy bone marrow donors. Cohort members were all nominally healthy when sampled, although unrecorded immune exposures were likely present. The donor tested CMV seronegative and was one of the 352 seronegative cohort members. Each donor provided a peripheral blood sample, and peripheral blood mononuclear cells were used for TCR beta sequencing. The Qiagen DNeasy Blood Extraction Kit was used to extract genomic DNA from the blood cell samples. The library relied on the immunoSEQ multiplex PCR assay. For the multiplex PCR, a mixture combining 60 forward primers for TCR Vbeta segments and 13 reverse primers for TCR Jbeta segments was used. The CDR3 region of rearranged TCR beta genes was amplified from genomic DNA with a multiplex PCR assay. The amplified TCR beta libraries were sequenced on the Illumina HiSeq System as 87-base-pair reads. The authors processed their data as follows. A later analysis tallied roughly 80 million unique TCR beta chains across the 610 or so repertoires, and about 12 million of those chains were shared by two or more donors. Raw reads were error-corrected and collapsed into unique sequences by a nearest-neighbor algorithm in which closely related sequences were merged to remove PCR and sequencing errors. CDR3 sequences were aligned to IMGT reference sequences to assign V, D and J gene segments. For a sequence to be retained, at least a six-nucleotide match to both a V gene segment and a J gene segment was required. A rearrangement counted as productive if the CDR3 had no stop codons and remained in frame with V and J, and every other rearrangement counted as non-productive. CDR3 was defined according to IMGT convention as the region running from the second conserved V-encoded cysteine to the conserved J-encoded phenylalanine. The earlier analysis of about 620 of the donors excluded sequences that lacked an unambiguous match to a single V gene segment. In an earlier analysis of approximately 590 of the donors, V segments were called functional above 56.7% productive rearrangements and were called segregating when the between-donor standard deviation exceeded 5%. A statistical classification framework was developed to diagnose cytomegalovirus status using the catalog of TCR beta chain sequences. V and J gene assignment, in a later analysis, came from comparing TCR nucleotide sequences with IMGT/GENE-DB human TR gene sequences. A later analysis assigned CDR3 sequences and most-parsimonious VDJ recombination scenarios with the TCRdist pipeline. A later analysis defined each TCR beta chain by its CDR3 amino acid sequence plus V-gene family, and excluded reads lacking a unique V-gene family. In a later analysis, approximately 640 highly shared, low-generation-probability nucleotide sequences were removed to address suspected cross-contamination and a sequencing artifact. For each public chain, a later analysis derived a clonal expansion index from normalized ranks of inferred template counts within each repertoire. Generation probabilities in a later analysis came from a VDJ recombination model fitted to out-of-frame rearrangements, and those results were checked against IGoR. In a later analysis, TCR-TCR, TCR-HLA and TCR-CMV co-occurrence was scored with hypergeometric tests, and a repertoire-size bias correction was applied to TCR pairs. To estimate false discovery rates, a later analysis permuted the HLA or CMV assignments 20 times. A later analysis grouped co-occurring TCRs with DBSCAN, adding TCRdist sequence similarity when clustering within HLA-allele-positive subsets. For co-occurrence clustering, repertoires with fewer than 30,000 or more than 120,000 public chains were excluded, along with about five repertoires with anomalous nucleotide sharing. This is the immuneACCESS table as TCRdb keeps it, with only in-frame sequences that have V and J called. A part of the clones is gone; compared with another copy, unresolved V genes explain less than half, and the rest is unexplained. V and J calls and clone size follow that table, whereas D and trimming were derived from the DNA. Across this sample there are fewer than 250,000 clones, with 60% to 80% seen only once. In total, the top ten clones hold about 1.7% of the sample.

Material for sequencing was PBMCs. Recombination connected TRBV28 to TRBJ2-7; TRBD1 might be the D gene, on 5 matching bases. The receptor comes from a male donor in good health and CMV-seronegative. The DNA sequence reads TGTGCCAGCAGTCCCGCTGGCAGGGCGAAGAGCTCCTACGAGCAGTACTTC. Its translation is CASSPAGRAKSSYEQYF.